These 23 T cell receptor beta chains were all obtained from the same sample, sequenced in a study of shared clonotypes between healthy human individuals. Clones were read by immunoSEQ multiplex PCR, and TCRdb kept only the in-frame ones, dropping some. The sample lists 2 million to 2.5 million clones, approximately 94% occurring once. Sequences were obtained from naive CD4+ T cells sorted from blood. Subset specified: CD45RA+ positively selected. Receptors were obtained from a man younger than 35 in good health.

The chain links TRBV6-6 to TRBJ1-5; tentatively, D is TRBD1 (5 bases). Trimming pared 6 bases from V and 10 bases from J, leaving 22 bases between. The CDR3 has 15 amino acids. Germline lookup yields CDR1 MNHNY and CDR2 SVGAGI (reference sequence). Written as DNA, the CDR3 is TGTGCCAGCAGCTCCGGTGGGGCAACCCAGAGCCCCCAGCATTTT. Its protein product is CASSSGGATQSPQHF.

V gene TRBV2 combines with J gene TRBJ2-7; 11 bases fit TRBD2. The germline V gene has CDR1 SNHLY and CDR2 FYNNEI. There are 14 residues in the CDR3. With V trimmed by 4 bases and J by 6 bases, 5 bases remained unmatched. The CDR3 protein is CASSVYLAGGEQYF. For the CDR3, the DNA is TGTGCCAGCAGTGTTTATCTAGCGGGGGGCGAGCAGTACTTC.

The CDR3 DNA sequence: TGTGCCAGCAGCAGGTGGACAGGAAACGAGGGGAGGGCCAACGTCCTGACTTTC. Translation: CASSRWTGNEGRANVLTF. This chain uses TRBV7-3 with TRBJ2-6, with TRBD1 identical over 7 bases. The V gene's germline CDR1 is SGHTA and CDR2 FQGTGA. J was trimmed by 5 bases and V by 5 bases; bases with no gene match: 15. The CDR3 contains 18 residues.

For this clone: Other DNA sequences in the sample encode the same CDR3. CDR3 bases: TGTGCCAGCAGTGAAGAAGGTGGGAATCAGCCCCAGCATTTT. Its protein product is CASSEEGGNQPQHF. The chain recombines TRBV2 with TRBJ1-5, with D unclear. This CDR3 has 14 residues. Germline CDR1 reads SNHLY; CDR2 reads FYNNEI. V was trimmed by 1 base and J by 4 bases, leaving 8 bases between them.

This chain joins TRBV10-3 and TRBJ2-5, with a possible D match to TRBD2 (6 bases). V was shortened by 3 bases and J by 2 bases, with 10 bases between the two germline ends. The CDR3 length is 14 residues. The germline CDR1 and CDR2 sequences are ENHRY and SYGVKD. The CDR3 sequence: CAISDGAGQETQYF. In DNA, the CDR3 is TGTGCCATCAGTGATGGGGCGGGGCAAGAGACCCAGTACTTC.

The chain combines TRBV4-2 with TRBJ1-1, with TRBD1 identical over 7 bases. V dropped 4 bases and J dropped 1; count of bases not matched to a gene: 6. The CDR3 has 15 amino acids. Germline CDR1 and CDR2: LGHNA and YNFKEQ. Written as DNA, the CDR3 is TGTGCCAGCAGCCTTTCGGGACAGAAGAACACTGAAGCTTTCTTT. Protein sequence: CASSLSGQKNTEAFF.

The chain employs TRBV5-1 and TRBJ2-3, with 8 positions matching TRBD1. Trimming took 4 bases from V and 6 from J; bases not matched to a gene: 7. Germline CDR1 and CDR2: SGHRS and YFSETQ. The length of the CDR3 is 14 residues. In DNA form, the CDR3 reads TGCGCCAGCAGCGGAACAGGGGGGAGGGATACGCAGTATTTT. Its protein product is CASSGTGGRDTQYF. The full variable domain, its missing parts supplied by reference TRBV5-1 and TRBJ2-3, is KAGVTQTPRYLIKTRGQQVTLSCSPISGHRSVSWYQQTPGQGLQFLFEYFSETQRNKGNFPGRFSGRQFSNSRSEMNVSTLELGDSALYLCASSGTGGRDTQYFGPGTRLTVL.

The chain carries TRBV11-2 and TRBJ2-3; D unclear. V was clipped by 4 bases and J by 2 bases, with 22 bases between them. Germline CDR1 reads SGHAT; CDR2 reads FQNNGV. The CDR3 covers 18 residues. CDR3 residues: CASSSLKTRLIPTDTQYF. For the CDR3, the DNA is TGTGCCAGCAGCTCCCTCAAGACTCGATTGATCCCCACAGATACGCAGTATTTT.

A single count supports this clone. The rearrangement links TRBV5-1 to TRBJ2-3; D gene unclear. The CDR3 spans 15 residues. Trimming pared 3 bases from V and 1 base from J, leaving 12 bases between. The V gene's germline CDR1 is SGHRS and CDR2 YFSETQ. CDR3 sequence reads: CASSYDPGGTDTQYF. The CDR3 coding sequence is TGCGCCAGCAGCTACGACCCAGGCGGCACAGATACGCAGTATTTT.

Comment on this clone: Additional DNA sequences in this sample encode the identical CDR3. V gene TRBV30 combines with J gene TRBJ1-4; unclear D gene. The germline V and J ends were trimmed by 0 bases and 0 bases, with 5 bases remaining between them. Germline CDR1 reads GTSNPN; CDR2 reads SVGIG (reference sequence). The length of the CDR3 is 14 residues. CDR3 bases: TGTGCCTGGAGTGTCGGTGCAACTAATGAAAAACTGTTTTTT. Translated: CAWSVGATNEKLFF.

This clone was recorded only once. For the CDR3, the DNA is TGTGCCAGCAGCCGGACAGGGGAATTCGAAAAACTGTTTTTT. It codes for CASSRTGEFEKLFF. The rearrangement uses TRBV5-4 and TRBJ1-4; 9 nucleotides agree with TRBD1. Germline CDR1 and CDR2: SGHNT and YYREEE (reference sequence). This CDR3 is 14 amino acids long. The junction had 6 bases not matched to a gene; V was cut back by 4 bases and J by 8 bases.

The chain has TRBV4-2 and TRBJ2-5; D not resolved. V was clipped by 2 bases and J by 2 bases, with 9 bases between them. CDR3 length: 14 residues. The germline V gene encodes CDR1 LGHNA and CDR2 YNFKEQ. CDR3 DNA sequence: TGTGCCAGCAGCCAACTGACTGGACAAGAGACCCAGTACTTC. This translates into CASSQLTGQETQYF.

This chain uses TRBV14 with TRBJ2-7; D is possibly TRBD2 (6 bases). V was shortened by 3 bases and J by 3 bases, with 18 bases between the two germline ends. CDR1 is SGHDN, CDR2 FVKESK, per germline. This CDR3 contains 16 residues. The CDR3 DNA sequence: TGTGCCAGCAGCCACATAAACGCGGGCGGGGACTACGAGCAGTACTTC. Translation gives CASSHINAGGDYEQYF.

In its sample, this clone was seen once. Written as DNA, the CDR3 is TGTGCCAGCAGCCGAACCGGGACAGGGGATTACAATGAGCAGTTCTTC. Protein: CASSRTGTGDYNEQFF. This chain joins TRBV7-2 and TRBJ2-1, with TRBD1 matching 10 bases. The junction had 8 bases not matched to a gene; V was cut back by 5 bases and J by 4 bases. The CDR3 covers 16 residues. Germline V gene data show CDR1 as SGHTA and CDR2 as FQGNSA.

V gene TRBV4-1 combines with J gene TRBJ2-1, with D perhaps matching TRBD2 (5 bases). Trimming took 3 bases from V and 0 from J, leaving 15 bases between them. This CDR3 spans 17 amino acids. Germline CDR1 is MGHRA and CDR2 is YSYEKL. The CDR3 DNA reads TGCGCCAGCAGCCAGGTTGTAGCGAGTAGCTCCTACAATGAGCAGTTCTTC. This sequence encodes CASSQVVASSSYNEQFF.

The chain couples TRBV27 to TRBJ1-2, with 8 bases fitting TRBD1. The V and J ends lost 6 bases and 5 bases, in that order; junction bases with no gene match: 14. The CDR3 has 16 amino acids. Germline assignment: CDR1 MNHEY and CDR2 SMNVEV (reference sequence). The CDR3 loop reads CASRGTGRSAGYGYTF. The CDR3 bases are TGTGCCAGCAGGGGGACAGGTCGGTCCGCAGGGTATGGCTACACCTTC.

This chain uses TRBV5-6 with TRBJ1-2, with D uncertain. The CDR3 is made up of 14 amino acids. Trimming shortened V by 2 bases and J by 3 bases, and 11 bases separated the two germline ends. Germline loops: CDR1 SGHDT, CDR2 YYEEEE. The DNA of the CDR3 is TGTGCCAGCAGCTTTGTTGGGTTGGACTATGGCTACACCTTC. Residues: CASSFVGLDYGYTF.

This clone was seen a single time. The chain recombines TRBV29-1 with TRBJ2-1; 10 positions agree with TRBD2. The CDR3 length is 18 residues. Germline V gives CDR1 SQVTM, CDR2 ANQGSEA. The V and J ends lost 7 bases and 1 base, in that order; junction bases with no gene match: 16. The CDR3 sequence is CSAPGLAGATGSYNEQFF. CDR3 sequence (DNA): TGCAGCGCCCCGGGGCTAGCGGGGGCTACGGGATCCTACAATGAGCAGTTCTTC.

The V call is TRBV28, the J call TRBJ2-7; 8 bases fit TRBD1. The trim removed 5 bases at V and 6 bases at J, leaving 9 bases unmatched. Per the germline V gene, CDR1 is MDHEN and CDR2 is SYDVKM. This CDR3 is 14 amino acids long. The CDR3 loop reads CASSPLDREGEQYF. The CDR3 DNA sequence: TGTGCCAGCAGTCCTCTGGACAGGGAAGGCGAGCAGTACTTC.

V gene TRBV9 combines with J gene TRBJ1-1; D unclear. CDR1 is SGDLS, CDR2 YYNGEE, per germline. V lost 3 bases and J 1 base, leaving 7 bases between the germline ends. The CDR3 length is 13 residues. In DNA form, the CDR3 reads TGTGCCAGCAGCGCCCACACGAACACTGAAGCTTTCTTT. Translation gives CASSAHTNTEAFF.

This clone was detected a few times. The chain uses TRBV28 and TRBJ2-1; a weak D match, TRBD1 (5 bases). The CDR3 totals 12 residues. Trimming stripped 5 bases from V and 4 bases from J, with 6 bases between. Germline values: CDR1 MDHEN, CDR2 SYDVKM. CDR3 amino acids: CASSRTYNEQFF. CDR3 bases: TGTGCCAGCAGTCGGACATACAATGAGCAGTTCTTC.

The chain has TRBV2 and TRBJ2-1; 9 positions match TRBD2. The CDR3 contains 14 residues. With 6 bases clipped from V and 8 bases from J, the junction kept 8 bases outside the gene matches. Germline loops: CDR1 SNHLY, CDR2 FYNNEI. CDR3 region: CASRLAGYGDEQFF. The CDR3 bases are TGTGCCAGCAGGCTAGCGGGATATGGGGATGAGCAGTTCTTC. The full variable domain, with the rest looked up from reference TRBV2 and TRBJ2-1, is EPEVTQTPSHQVTQMGQEVILRCVPISNHLYFYWYRQILGQKVEFLVSFYNNEISEKSEIFDDQFSVERPDGSNFTLKIRSTKLEDSAMYFCASRLAGYGDEQFFGPGTRLTVL.

The chain carries TRBV2 and TRBJ2-3; D remains unclear. The CDR3 consists of 15 residues. Trimming cost V 4 bases and J 1 base, with 12 bases left between them. Germline CDR1 and CDR2: SNHLY and FYNNEI. CDR3 region: CASSALGYGTDTQYF. The CDR3 nucleotides read TGTGCCAGCAGTGCCCTAGGTTACGGCACAGATACGCAGTATTTT. Variable domain in full (rest from reference TRBV2 and TRBJ2-3): EPEVTQTPSHQVTQMGQEVILRCVPISNHLYFYWYRQILGQKVEFLVSFYNNEISEKSEIFDDQFSVERPDGSNFTLKIRSTKLEDSAMYFCASSALGYGTDTQYFGPGTRLTVL.